This TCR beta chain is drawn from a study of shared clonotypes between healthy human individuals. Assay execution proceeded at the deep level. Each subset's genomic DNA was split evenly across several immunoSEQ plates. The DNA input per sorted-subset replicate PCR was roughly 210 ng, corresponding to around 28,000 T cell genomes. Only in-frame clones appear in the TCRdb table, and some are missing; sequencing was by immunoSEQ multiplex PCR. This table holds about 680,000 clones, about 92% found once. Details on this clone: The antigen is not known.

With 5 bases clipped from V and 4 bases from J, the junction kept 9 bases outside the gene matches. The germline V gene has CDR1 MNHEY and CDR2 SMNVEV (reference sequence). This CDR3 is 15 amino acids long. CD45RO-negative cells were positively selected for CCR7, leaving out terminally differentiated effector memory CD45RA+ cells. Whole-study findings and limits: Larger estimated richness was generally seen in naive subsets than in memory subsets.

Sequencing used naive CD8+ T cells sorted from blood. The chain uses TRBV27 and TRBJ2-3, with 7 positions matching TRBD1. This sequence was found in a man under 40 in good health. Written as DNA, the CDR3 is TGTGCCAGCAGTCAATCTAGACAGGGCGCAGATACGCAGTATTTT. Translation: CASSQSRQGADTQYF.